In its sample, the clone carrying this T cell receptor beta chain was seen many times. TCRdb called the RACE reads again in MiXCR, with one record for every CDR3 protein. The repertoire holds about 54,000 distinct CDR3 sequences, with around 10% as singletons. V was cut by 0 bases and J by 8 bases, with 14 bases left in between. The germline V gene encodes CDR1 SGHTA and CDR2 FQGNSA. CDR3 length equals 16 residues. Specified time point: patch test 2, 6 weeks after DPC sensitization. Treatment in this sample: therapeutic diphenylcyclopropenone sensitization with weekly scalp DPC. The data derive from a study of human T cells and chemical hapten exposure.

Sample: whole blood, taken in connection with sensitization to the hapten diphenylcyclopropenone (DPC). The J gene is TRBJ1-6, the V gene TRBV7-2, with no clear D. The clonotype was recovered from a woman aged 45-60 years with alopecia areata. Some clones in this sample may be carry-over from other donors' samples. Here the CDR3 reads CASSLAAVGDYSPLHF. In nucleotides, the CDR3 is TGTGCCAGCAGCTTAGCGGCAGTCGGCGATTATTCACCCCTCCACTTT.